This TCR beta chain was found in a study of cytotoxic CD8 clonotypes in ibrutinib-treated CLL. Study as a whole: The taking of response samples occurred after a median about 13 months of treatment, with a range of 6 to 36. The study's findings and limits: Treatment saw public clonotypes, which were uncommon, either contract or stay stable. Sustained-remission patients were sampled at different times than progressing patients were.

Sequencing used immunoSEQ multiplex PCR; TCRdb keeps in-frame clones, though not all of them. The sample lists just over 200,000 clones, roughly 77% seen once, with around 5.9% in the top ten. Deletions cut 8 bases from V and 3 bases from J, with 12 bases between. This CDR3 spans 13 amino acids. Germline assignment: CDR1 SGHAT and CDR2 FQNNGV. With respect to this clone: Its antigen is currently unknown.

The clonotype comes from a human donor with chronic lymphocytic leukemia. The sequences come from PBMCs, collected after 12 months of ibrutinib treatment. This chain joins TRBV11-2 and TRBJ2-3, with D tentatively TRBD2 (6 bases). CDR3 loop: CASGVAGTDTQYF. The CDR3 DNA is TGTGCCAGCGGCGTTGCGGGGACAGATACGCAGTATTTT.